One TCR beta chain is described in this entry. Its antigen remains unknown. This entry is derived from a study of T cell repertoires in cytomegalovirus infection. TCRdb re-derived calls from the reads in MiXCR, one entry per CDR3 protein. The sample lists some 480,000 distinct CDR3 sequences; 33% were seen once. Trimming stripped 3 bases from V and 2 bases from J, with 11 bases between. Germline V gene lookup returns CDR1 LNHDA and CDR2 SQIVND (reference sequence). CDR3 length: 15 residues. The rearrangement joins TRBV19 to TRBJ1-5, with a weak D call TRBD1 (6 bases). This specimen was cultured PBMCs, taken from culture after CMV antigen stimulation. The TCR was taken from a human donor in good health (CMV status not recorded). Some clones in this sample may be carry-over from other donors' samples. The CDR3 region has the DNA TGTGCCAGTAGTATGGTGGCAGGGGGCAATCAGCCCCAGCATTTT. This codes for CASSMVAGGNQPQHF.